This T cell receptor beta chain stems from a study of STAT5B mutations in CD4+ large granular lymphocyte leukemia. The germline gives CDR1 LGHNA, CDR2 YSLEER. This CDR3 is built from 18 residues. V shed 0 bases and J 7 bases; nucleotides not matched to a gene: 13. Clones were read by immunoSEQ multiplex PCR, and TCRdb kept only the in-frame ones, dropping some. The table records tens of thousands of clones, around 76% of them present only once. The sequence was obtained from a human donor in good health. The V call is TRBV4-3, the J call TRBJ2-3; 10 bases are shared with TRBD2. Material for sequencing was CD4+ T cells from blood buffy coats. The CDR3 DNA follows: TGCGCCAGCAGCCAAGATTGGATCGGCCTAGCGGGGGCCTATACGCAGTATTTT. Translating gives CASSQDWIGLAGAYTQYF.